This T cell receptor (beta chain) was captured in a study of beta chain features in type 1 diabetes. Study-level information: Healthy donors, compared against patients, showed similar age, gender and cell yields.

This CDR3 has 14 amino acids. The germline V gene has CDR1 WSHSY and CDR2 SAAADI. V was shortened by 5 bases and J by 0 bases, with 11 bases between the two germline ends. Without exception, sorted populations had purity beyond 98%. Expressed TCRB transcripts were sequenced, since all the RNA that had been isolated was reverse transcribed. Here immunoSEQ multiplex PCR was the method, and the copy in TCRdb shows in-frame clones only, minus some. Of 250,000 to 300,000 clones listed, 7% to 9% are singletons. The V and J genes are TRBV10-2 and TRBJ2-7, with a weak D call TRBD2 (6 bases). The material sequenced was central memory CD4+ T cells from blood. The origin of this receptor is a woman younger than 35 in good health. The CDR3, as DNA: TGCGCCAGCAGTCGATCCGGGAGCTCCTACGAGCAGTACTTC. Translated, it gives CASSRSGSSYEQYF.